Below, 23 T cell receptor beta chains from the same sample are listed, as sequenced in a study of OX40 agonist ivuxolimab in advanced cancers. Profiling relied on immunoSEQ multiplex PCR, and the TCRdb table lists in-frame clones only, not all of them. The table shows over 15,000 clones, with 75% to 85% occurring only once. Sequences were derived from CD4+ or CD8+ T cells sorted from blood, sampled in a trial of the OX40 agonist ivuxolimab. Receptor source: an adult with an advanced solid tumor such as melanoma, head and neck, liver or kidney cancer.

The CDR3 sequence is CASSFPGQGIDNSPLHF. CDR3 nucleotides: TGTGCCAGCAGTTTTCCGGGACAGGGGATAGATAATTCACCCCTCCACTTT. The chain couples TRBV7-9 to TRBJ1-6, with 10 bases identical to TRBD1. This CDR3 has 17 residues. V lost 6 bases, J lost 5 bases, and 10 bases stayed unmatched. CDR1 and CDR2 (germline): SEHNR, FQNEAQ (reference sequence).

V gene TRBV5-1 combines with J gene TRBJ2-7, with 8 bases that match TRBD1. Germline V gene sequence: CDR1 SGHRS, CDR2 YFSETQ. The CDR3 has 14 amino acids. V shed 4 bases and J 2 bases; nucleotides not matched to a gene: 5. The CDR3 sequence is CASSTGTGPYEQYF. CDR3 DNA: TGCGCCAGCAGCACCGGGACAGGACCCTACGAGCAGTACTTC. Using reference TRBV5-1 and TRBJ2-7 for the parts outside the CDR3, the full variable domain is KAGVTQTPRYLIKTRGQQVTLSCSPISGHRSVSWYQQTPGQGLQFLFEYFSETQRNKGNFPGRFSGRQFSNSRSEMNVSTLELGDSALYLCASSTGTGPYEQYFGPGTRLTVT.

The V and J genes are TRBV5-4 and TRBJ1-1, with 8 bases that match TRBD1. Trimming took 4 bases from V and 3 from J; bases not matched to a gene: 11. Germline lookup yields CDR1 SGHNT and CDR2 YYREEE (reference sequence). The CDR3 loop spans 16 amino acids. The CDR3 bases are TGTGCCAGCAGCCCTTGGGGGCAGGGGGCGTACACTGAAGCTTTCTTT. Encoded protein: CASSPWGQGAYTEAFF.

The CDR3 sequence is CASSQEGGDRGRIEKLFF. CDR3 sequence (DNA): TGCGCCAGCAGCCAAGAGGGAGGAGACAGGGGGCGTATTGAAAAACTGTTTTTT. The rearrangement joins TRBV4-3 to TRBJ1-4, with TRBD1 identical over 10 bases. With 0 bases clipped from V and 7 bases from J, the junction kept 11 bases outside the gene matches. The CDR3 consists of 18 residues. The germline V gene has CDR1 LGHNA and CDR2 YSLEER.

The rearrangement uses TRBV7-2 and TRBJ1-1; no firm D call. CDR1 is SGHTA and CDR2 is FQGNSA in the germline V gene. Trimming stripped 3 bases from V and 1 base from J, with 6 bases between. CDR3 size: 13 residues. Here the CDR3 reads CASSFGENTEAFF. CDR3 DNA sequence: TGTGCCAGCAGCTTTGGAGAGAACACTGAAGCTTTCTTT.

This chain's CDR3 is CASSPMDSNQPQHF. As DNA, the CDR3 is TGTGCCAGCAGCCCCATGGATAGCAATCAGCCCCAGCATTTT. The V and J genes are TRBV7-1 and TRBJ1-5; D not certain. TRBV7-1 is labeled an ORF, and its function is uncertain. V dropped 5 bases and J dropped 0 bases, with 8 bases sitting between them. CDR3 length equals 14 residues.

J is TRBJ1-1 and V is TRBV19; 9 bases are shared with TRBD1. The length of the CDR3 is 13 residues. Germline values: CDR1 LNHDA, CDR2 SQIVND (reference sequence). Trimming took 10 bases from V and 4 from J; bases not matched to a gene: 7. CDR3 coding DNA: TGTGCCACCTCCGGGACAGGGATCACTGAAGCTTTCTTT. Amino acid sequence: CATSGTGITEAFF.

The CDR3 DNA reads as TGTGCCAGCAGCCTCGACAGCCTGTGGGGAGATGGCTACACCTTC. This codes for CASSLDSLWGDGYTF. The chain recombines TRBV9 with TRBJ1-2, with D possibly matching TRBD1 (5 bases). Germline CDR1 reads SGDLS; CDR2 reads YYNGEE. CDR3 length equals 15 residues. Between the trimmed V and J ends, which lost 4 bases and 6 bases, there was a span of 19 bases. Full variable domain (rest looked up from reference TRBV9 and TRBJ1-2): DSGVTQTPKHLITATGQRVTLRCSPRSGDLSVYWYQQSLDQGLQFLIQYYNGEERAKGNILERFSAQQFPDLHSELNLSSLELGDSALYFCASSLDSLWGDGYTFGSGTRLTVV.

The V call is TRBV27, the J call TRBJ2-1; tentatively, D is TRBD1 (6 bases). There are 15 residues in the CDR3. The V end was cut by 3 bases, the J end by 5 bases, with 14 bases between. CDR1 MNHEY and CDR2 SMNVEV come from the germline V gene (reference sequence). CDR3 protein: CASSLRQVDDNEQFF. DNA of the CDR3: TGTGCCAGCAGTTTGAGACAGGTTGATGACAATGAGCAGTTCTTC.

This chain links TRBV11-2 with TRBJ2-1; D is tentatively TRBD1 or TRBD2 (5 bases each). CDR3 length: 13 amino acids. Germline V gene data show CDR1 as SGHAT and CDR2 as FQNNGV. Trimming took off 8 bases at V and 6 bases at J, with 14 bases between the two ends. Here the CDR3 DNA reads TGTGCCAGCGGAACTCCGGGACCCAATGAGCAGTTCTTC. Protein sequence: CASGTPGPNEQFF.

Only a few counts were recorded for this clone. The chain couples TRBV28 to TRBJ2-7; D perhaps matches TRBD1 (5 bases). The CDR3 extends over 15 amino acids. Germline-derived CDR1 and CDR2 are MDHEN and SYDVKM. V lost 6 bases and J 8 bases, leaving 23 bases between the germline ends. The CDR3, as DNA: TGTGCCAGCAGCCCTTCTGGCAGGGTCAATTTTCAGCAGTACTTC. Protein product: CASSPSGRVNFQQYF. Drawing the rest from reference TRBV28 and TRBJ2-7, the complete variable domain is DVKVTQSSRYLVKRTGEKVFLECVQDMDHENMFWYRQDPGLGLRLIYFSYDVKMKEKGDIPEGYSVSREKKERFSLILESASTNQTSMYLCASSPSGRVNFQQYFGPGTRLTVT.

The rearrangement uses TRBV29-1 and TRBJ1-2, with D maybe TRBD1 (5 bases). V was shortened by 5 bases and J by 7 bases, with 11 bases between the two germline ends. Looked up from germline, CDR1 is SQVTM and CDR2 is ANQGSEA. This CDR3 has 11 amino acids. The CDR3 nucleotides read TGCAGCGTTCTGGACATTTTTGGCTACACCTTC. Translating it yields CSVLDIFGYTF.

This clone counts as hyperexpanded (1% or more). The chain couples TRBV6-1 to TRBJ1-2; no clear D gene. This CDR3 contains 13 residues. Trimming cost V 6 bases and J 5 bases, with 13 bases left between them. Per the germline V gene, CDR1 is MNHNS and CDR2 is SASEGT. DNA for the CDR3: TGTGCCAGCAGCGACTTCAGTTATTATGGCTACACCTTC. This codes for CASSDFSYYGYTF.

V is TRBV4-1 and J is TRBJ2-2; 7 bases line up with TRBD1. The CDR3 runs to 15 residues. V gave up 4 bases and J gave up 4 bases; unmatched junction bases: 6. Germline V gene lookup returns CDR1 MGHRA and CDR2 YSYEKL. The CDR3 sequence is CASSREQGSTGELFF. The DNA of the CDR3 is TGCGCCAGCAGCCGGGAACAGGGGAGCACCGGGGAGCTGTTTTTT.

This chain uses TRBV27 with TRBJ2-6; possible D gene TRBD1, 5 bases. The V gene lost 5 bases and the J gene lost 3 bases, with 11 bases spanning the gap. The germline gives CDR1 MNHEY, CDR2 SMNVEV (reference sequence). The CDR3 length is 15 residues. Written as DNA, the CDR3 is TGTGCCAGCAGTATCTCAGGGCTTGGGGCCAACGTCCTGACTTTC. This translates into CASSISGLGANVLTF.

The V and J genes are TRBV4-1 and TRBJ2-7; 9 bases map to TRBD2. The V gene end was trimmed by 2 bases and the J gene end by 6 bases; junction bases not matched to a gene: 5. CDR1 and CDR2 from the germline V gene are MGHRA and YSYEKL. This CDR3 has 14 amino acids. The CDR3, as DNA: TGCGCCAGCAGCCAACTAGCGGGGAGGTCCGAGCAGTACTTC. Protein sequence: CASSQLAGRSEQYF.

The V call is TRBV7-9, the J call TRBJ2-2; D gene uncertain. V lost 2 bases to trimming and J lost 0 bases, with 13 bases between them. This CDR3 region has 17 residues. The germline CDR1 and CDR2 sequences are SEHNR and FQNEAQ (reference sequence). In nucleotides, the CDR3 is TGTGCCAGCAGCTTAAACGCTGGGCAGTCGAACACCGGGGAGCTGTTTTTT. Translating it yields CASSLNAGQSNTGELFF.

This chain connects TRBV29-1 to TRBJ1-1, with D tentatively TRBD1 (6 bases). V lost 4 bases and J lost 8, with 20 bases in between. The CDR3 sequence is 14 residues long. CDR1 is SQVTM, CDR2 ANQGSEA, per germline. The CDR3 is CSVAGARINLEAFF. The CDR3 coding sequence is TGCAGCGTTGCAGGGGCGCGGATAAACCTCGAAGCTTTCTTT.

This chain connects TRBV11-2 to TRBJ1-4; no definite D call. Deletions cut 3 bases from V and 0 bases from J, with 8 bases between. Germline V CDR1 and CDR2: SGHAT, FQNNGV. CDR3 length: 15 amino acids. The CDR3 DNA is TGTGCCAGCAGCTTTAATTATGCAACTAATGAAAAACTGTTTTTT. Translation gives CASSFNYATNEKLFF.

The rearrangement uses TRBV12-5 and TRBJ2-7; unclear D gene. V lost 6 bases, J lost 1 base, and 10 bases lay in between. CDR3 size: 13 residues. Germline V CDR1 and CDR2: LGHNT, FRNRAP. The CDR3 spells CASGSNPSYEQYF. In nucleotides, the CDR3 is TGTGCTAGTGGCTCTAACCCATCCTACGAGCAGTACTTC. Combining the CDR3 with reference TRBV12-5 and TRBJ2-7 gives the whole variable domain DARVTQTPRHKVTEMGQEVTMRCQPILGHNTVFWYRQTMMQGLELLAYFRNRAPLDDSGMPKDRFSAEMPDATLATLKIQPSEPRDSAVYFCASGSNPSYEQYFGPGTRLTVT.

This clone was observed a handful of times. CDR3 coding DNA: TGTGCCAGCAGCTTAGTTAGGAACACTGAAGCTTTCTTT. The encoded protein is CASSLVRNTEAFF. J is TRBJ1-1 and V is TRBV7-2, with D unclear. This CDR3 comprises 13 residues. Trimming cost V 1 base and J 1 base, with 4 bases left between them. CDR1 SGHTA and CDR2 FQGNSA come from the germline V gene.

V and J are TRBV18 and TRBJ1-1, with D maybe TRBD1 (6 bases). Germline loops: CDR1 KGHSH, CDR2 LQKENI. The CDR3 runs to 15 residues. The germline V and J ends were trimmed by 4 bases and 0 bases, with 12 bases remaining between them. The CDR3 region is CASSLSDRLNTEAFF. The CDR3, as DNA: TGTGCCAGCTCACTATCGGACAGACTGAACACTGAAGCTTTCTTT. Together with reference TRBV18 and TRBJ1-1, the CDR3 gives the full variable domain: NAGVMQNPRHLVRRRGQEARLRCSPMKGHSHVYWYRQLPEEGLKFMVYLQKENIIDESGMPKERFSAEFPKEGPSILRIQQVVRGDSAAYFCASSLSDRLNTEAFFGQGTRLTVV.

In DNA form, the CDR3 reads TGTGCCAGCAGTTTAGGGGAGACCCAGTACTTC. Translating gives CASSLGETQYF. The rearrangement joins TRBV27 to TRBJ2-5; D is unresolved. CDR1 and CDR2 from the germline V gene are MNHEY and SMNVEV (reference sequence). Trimming pared 2 bases from V and 5 bases from J, leaving 3 bases between. The CDR3 is 11 residues long.